This entry features one TCR beta chain sequence. As yet, its antigen is unknown. The data are from a study of cytomegalovirus exposure and HLA in healthy donors. Regarding the study as a whole: Cytomegalovirus association was listed for approximately 160 TCR beta chains. The classifier reportedly diagnosed cytomegalovirus status with high specificity and sensitivity. A likely sequencing artifact accounted for one observed cluster of highly shared sequence variants.

This PCR relied on a set of 60 Vbeta primers and 13 Jbeta primers. Profiling relied on immunoSEQ multiplex PCR, and the TCRdb table lists in-frame clones only, not all of them. Of 55,000 to 70,000 clones listed, under 80% are singletons. Unmatched junction bases numbered 4, after V lost 5 bases and J lost 4 bases. The germline V gene encodes CDR1 SGHTA and CDR2 FQGTGA. The CDR3 covers 14 residues. V is TRBV7-3 and J is TRBJ2-1; the match to TRBD2 covers 8 bases. The clonotype was recovered from a woman under 40 in good health and CMV-seronegative. Source material: PBMCs. The CDR3 spells CASSATSAYNEQFF. CDR3 coding DNA: TGTGCCAGCAGCGCGACTAGCGCGTACAATGAGCAGTTCTTC. Full variable domain (outside the CDR3, taken from reference TRBV7-3 and TRBJ2-1): GAGVSQTPSNKVTEKGKYVELRCDPISGHTALYWYRQSLGQGPEFLIYFQGTGAADDSGLPNDRFFAVRPEGSVSTLKIQRTERGDSAVYLCASSATSAYNEQFFGPGTRLTVL.